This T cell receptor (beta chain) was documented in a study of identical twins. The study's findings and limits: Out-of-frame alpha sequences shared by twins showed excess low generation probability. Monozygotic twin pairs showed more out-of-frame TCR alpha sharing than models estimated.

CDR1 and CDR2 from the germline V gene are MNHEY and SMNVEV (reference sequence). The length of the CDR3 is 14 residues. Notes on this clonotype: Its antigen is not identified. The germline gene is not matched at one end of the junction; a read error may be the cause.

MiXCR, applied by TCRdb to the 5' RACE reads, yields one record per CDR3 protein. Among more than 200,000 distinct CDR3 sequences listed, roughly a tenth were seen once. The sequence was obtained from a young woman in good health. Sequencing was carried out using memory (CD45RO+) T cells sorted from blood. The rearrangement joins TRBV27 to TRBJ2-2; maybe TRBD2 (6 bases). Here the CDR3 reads CASSLLPGTGGLFF. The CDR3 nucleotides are TGTGCCAGCAGTTTACTTCCGGGGACCGGGGGGCTGTTTTTT.